This TCR beta chain was identified in a study of T-cell reconstitution after alpha-beta-depleted transplantation in children. During its preparation, the TCRbeta library received unique molecular identifiers. TCRdb re-derived calls from the PCR reads in MiXCR, one entry per CDR3 protein. The table shows more than 200,000 distinct CDR3 sequences, with around 8.9% occurring only once. Unmatched junction bases numbered 10, after V lost 1 base and J lost 7 bases. This CDR3 spans 15 amino acids. Germline CDR1 and CDR2: SEHNR and FQNEAQ (reference sequence). This clonotype was counted many times. The clonotype comes from a human donor who donated a stem cell graft to a child with SCID. The sequences come from PBMCs from the stem cell graft donor, collected from the stem cell graft. The chain joins TRBV7-9 to TRBJ2-7, with 7 positions matching TRBD1. In nucleotides, the CDR3 is TGTGCCAGCAGCTTAGGGTGGGGACAGAAGTTGGAGCAGTACTTC. Protein: CASSLGWGQKLEQYF.